This T cell receptor beta chain was profiled in a study of radiation and T cells in renal cell carcinoma. A word on this clone: The antigen remains unidentified.

Trimming took 10 bases from V and 0 from J, leaving 10 bases between them. Germline values: CDR1 MNHNS, CDR2 SASEGT. There are 12 residues in the CDR3. Time point indicated: baseline pretreatment blood. Treatment: 15 Gy SBRT to primary tumor, nephrectomy 4 weeks later. The patient's renal cell carcinoma had clear cell pathology. Regarding the study as a whole: In blood, top tumor clones expanded by 2 weeks, shrinking by 4. Without pretreatment biopsies, baseline tumor clonotype presence was undetermined.

TCRdb's copy holds only in-frame clones and misses some; the assay was immunoSEQ multiplex PCR. The sample includes 130,000 or so clones, around four fifths of them seen just once. The genes are TRBV6-1 and TRBJ2-7; tentative D call: TRBD2 (5 bases). Here the sequenced sample was blood, taken from a patient whose treatment included radiotherapy and nephrectomy. This TCR was recovered from a woman between 45 and 65 years old with renal cell carcinoma. DNA for the CDR3: TGTGCCAACCGGGGTAACTCCTACGAGCAGTACTTC. Its translation is CANRGNSYEQYF.